These 13 T cell receptor beta chains were all obtained from the same sample, sequenced in a study of beta chain features in type 1 diabetes. All of the isolated RNA was reverse transcribed, so expressed TCRB transcripts were sequenced. Profiling relied on immunoSEQ multiplex PCR, and the TCRdb table lists in-frame clones only, not all of them. The table has hundreds of thousands of clones, 15% to 19% seen once. The material sequenced was naive CD4+ T cells from blood. These receptors were taken from a man younger than 35 in good health.

The table lists this clone with a few counts. The chain uses TRBV7-2 and TRBJ2-7; 13 bases line up with TRBD2. CDR3 length: 15 residues. V gave up 5 bases and J gave up 7 bases; unmatched junction bases: 8. Germline V gene lookup returns CDR1 SGHTA and CDR2 FQGNSA. The DNA of the CDR3 is TGTGCCAGCAGCCGCGGACTAGCGGGAGCTCGGGAGCAGTACTTC. Protein product: CASSRGLAGAREQYF.

V usage is TRBV4-2 and J usage is TRBJ2-2; the match to TRBD2 covers 10 bases. The CDR3 has 16 amino acids. Germline lookup yields CDR1 LGHNA and CDR2 YNFKEQ. The J segment lost 8 bases and the V segment lost 1 base, leaving 7 bases of the junction unmatched. The CDR3 nucleotides are TGTGCCAGCAGCCAAGGCACTAGCGGGATGGATGGGGAGCTGTTTTTT. Its translation is CASSQGTSGMDGELFF.

This clone was seen a handful of times. The chain recombines TRBV19 with TRBJ2-7, with 8 nucleotides matching TRBD1. The germline CDR1 and CDR2 sequences are LNHDA and SQIVND (reference sequence). The CDR3 is made up of 13 amino acids. J lost 0 bases, V lost 9 bases, and 4 bases had no gene match. The CDR3 reads CASADRASYEQYF. The CDR3 DNA reads TGTGCCAGCGCGGACAGGGCCTCCTACGAGCAGTACTTC.

The V and J genes are TRBV6-5 and TRBJ1-3; D not resolved. There are 14 residues in the CDR3. Deletions cut 5 bases from V and 7 bases from J, with 15 bases between. CDR1 is MNHEY, CDR2 SVGAGI, per germline. CDR3 protein: CASSRVLTTNTIYF. The CDR3 nucleotides read TGTGCCAGCAGTCGAGTCCTTACTACGAACACCATATATTTT.

The CDR3: CASSSRLAGGLGNEQFF. DNA of the CDR3: TGTGCCAGCAGTTCCAGACTAGCGGGAGGGTTGGGGAATGAGCAGTTCTTC. V usage is TRBV27 and J usage is TRBJ2-1; 14 bases fit TRBD2. Germline lookup yields CDR1 MNHEY and CDR2 SMNVEV (reference sequence). The junction had 9 bases not matched to a gene; V was cut back by 4 bases and J by 7 bases. The CDR3 contains 17 residues.

This chain connects TRBV4-2 to TRBJ1-1; the D gene is possibly TRBD1 (6 bases). CDR1 is LGHNA and CDR2 is YNFKEQ in the germline V gene. Trimming removed 0 bases from V and 1 base from J, with 9 bases in between. This CDR3 region has 15 residues. The CDR3 DNA sequence: TGTGCCAGCAGCCAAGAAGGACAGCCGAACACTGAAGCTTTCTTT. Translated: CASSQEGQPNTEAFF.

With regard to this clone: Other DNA variants within this sample encode the same CDR3. The gene calls are TRBV18 and TRBJ2-5; no definite D call. The ends were cut back, 2 bases at V and 3 bases at J, with 7 bases in the middle. The CDR3 spans 13 residues. Germline V gene sequence: CDR1 KGHSH, CDR2 LQKENI. As DNA, the CDR3 is TGTGCCAGCTCACCAATGGCAGAAGAGACCCAGTACTTC. Translated, it gives CASSPMAEETQYF.

This clone has just a few counts. Just one base apart from a much larger clone, this may be a read error. This CDR3 is also generated by other DNA sequences in the sample. The rearrangement joins TRBV6-5 to TRBJ2-3; TRBD1 aligns across 9 bases. With 5 bases clipped from V and 1 base from J, the junction kept 1 base outside the gene matches. The CDR3 spans 14 residues. The germline V gene has CDR1 MNHEY and CDR2 SVGAGI. DNA of the CDR3: TGTGCCAGCAGTCGGGACAGGGGCACAGATACGCAGTATTTT. This translates into CASSRDRGTDTQYF.

V and J are TRBV14 and TRBJ2-1; D may be TRBD2 (5 bases). This CDR3 region has 16 residues. CDR1 is SGHDN and CDR2 is FVKESK in the germline V gene. Trimming removed 1 base at V and 9 bases at J, with 19 bases between. The CDR3: CASSQVRLGSEGEQFF. In DNA form, the CDR3 reads TGTGCCAGCAGCCAAGTCAGGTTAGGGAGTGAAGGTGAGCAGTTCTTC.

In its sample, this clone was seen a few times. The rearrangement links TRBV2 to TRBJ1-1; D remains unclear. The germline V gene encodes CDR1 SNHLY and CDR2 FYNNEI. V gave up 7 bases and J gave up 9 bases, with 12 bases separating them. The CDR3 contains 11 residues. The CDR3 DNA sequence: TGTGCCAGCATAGTTATAGGGAAAGCTTTCTTT. It encodes CASIVIGKAFF.

This clone was seen a few times. This chain connects TRBV2 to TRBJ1-5; D is unresolved. Trimming pared 6 bases from V and 4 bases from J, leaving 16 bases between. CDR1 is SNHLY, CDR2 FYNNEI, per germline. This CDR3 is 15 amino acids long. CDR3: CASRMEATRNQPQHF. The CDR3 nucleotides are TGTGCCAGCAGGATGGAGGCCACTAGAAATCAGCCCCAGCATTTT.

This clone was seen a handful of times. The chain links TRBV7-2 to TRBJ2-1; the D gene is possibly TRBD1 (5 bases). The length of the CDR3 is 11 residues. Germline loops: CDR1 SGHTA, CDR2 FQGNSA. The V end was cut by 5 bases, the J end by 9 bases, with 8 bases between. The CDR3 loop reads CASSKDIEQFF. In nucleotides, the CDR3 is TGTGCCAGCAGCAAGGACATTGAGCAGTTCTTC.

The chain joins TRBV6-5 to TRBJ1-2; 8 positions agree with TRBD1. The V and J ends lost 2 bases and 4 bases, in that order; junction bases with no gene match: 6. Per germline, CDR1 MNHEY and CDR2 SVGAGI. This CDR3 is 15 amino acids long. The CDR3 nucleotides read TGTGCCAGCAGTTACCGCGGCACAGGGGGCTATGGCTACACCTTC. Its protein product is CASSYRGTGGYGYTF.